The 21 T cell receptor beta chains given below trace back to one sample, sequenced in a study of T cell responses to AZD1222 COVID-19 vaccine. This table comes from immunoSEQ multiplex PCR, and its TCRdb copy is limited to in-frame clones, with some not included. Found here are 65,000 to 80,000 clones, 90% to 95% of them singletons; the top ten hold 5.5% to 9%. Specimen: peripheral blood, collected on day 0 of MenACWY control vaccination. The origin of the receptors is an adult in good health.

V gene TRBV10-3 combines with J gene TRBJ2-5, with D unclear. There are 14 residues in the CDR3. CDR1 and CDR2 (germline): ENHRY, SYGVKD. V shed 0 bases and J shed 1 base, with 6 bases lying between them. The CDR3 DNA reads as TGTGCCATCAGTGAGTCGGGCGCCCAAGAGACCCAGTACTTC. This gives the protein CAISESGAQETQYF.

J is TRBJ1-5 and V is TRBV5-1, with 8 bases matching TRBD1. The junction had 6 bases not matched to a gene; V was cut back by 2 bases and J by 5 bases. From germline, CDR1 is SGHRS and CDR2 YFSETQ. The CDR3 is 15 residues long. CDR3 amino acids: CASSFGQGRDQPQHF. In DNA form, the CDR3 reads TGCGCCAGCAGCTTCGGACAGGGACGGGATCAGCCCCAGCATTTT.

The chain links TRBV27 to TRBJ2-2, with 8 bases aligning to TRBD1. The V gene end was trimmed by 4 bases and the J gene end by 3 bases; junction bases not matched to a gene: 7. CDR1 and CDR2 from the germline V gene are MNHEY and SMNVEV (reference sequence). This CDR3 has 16 amino acids. The CDR3 nucleotides read TGTGCCAGCAGTTGGGCAGGACAGGGCTACACCGGGGAGCTGTTTTTT. Translated, it gives CASSWAGQGYTGELFF.

The chain combines TRBV4-3 with TRBJ1-1, with D possibly TRBD1 on 5 matching bases. In germline, CDR1 is LGHNA, CDR2 YSLEER. Trimming shortened V by 1 base and J by 1 base, and 10 bases separated the two germline ends. The length of the CDR3 is 15 residues. The CDR3 is CASSQVRQGNTEAFF. The CDR3 DNA is TGCGCCAGCAGCCAAGTACGGCAGGGGAACACTGAAGCTTTCTTT.

The chain carries TRBV3-1 (or the pseudogene TRBV3-2) and TRBJ2-3, with 8 bases identical to TRBD2. CDR1 and CDR2 from the germline V gene are LGHDT and YNNKEL (reference sequence). This CDR3 comprises 19 residues. Losses at the gene ends were 0 bases for V and 0 bases for J; bases not matched to a gene: 11. CDR3 region: CASSQDRGPAGGSTDTQYF. DNA for the CDR3: TGTGCCAGCAGCCAAGATCGGGGACCGGCGGGGGGTAGCACAGATACGCAGTATTTT.

The V gene is TRBV28, the J gene TRBJ2-7, with D perhaps matching TRBD1 (6 bases). Germline V lookup: CDR1 MDHEN, CDR2 SYDVKM. The germline V and J ends were trimmed by 5 bases and 2 bases, with 13 bases remaining between them. This CDR3 is 14 amino acids long. The CDR3 protein is CASSLTGAPYEQYF. The CDR3 region has the DNA TGTGCCAGCAGTCTGACAGGCGCCCCCTACGAGCAGTACTTC.

J is TRBJ2-1 and V is TRBV7-6; 7 bases map to TRBD2. CDR1 is SGHVS and CDR2 is FNYEAQ in the germline V gene. With V trimmed by 5 bases and J by 9 bases, 4 bases remained unmatched. The CDR3 has 12 residues. The CDR3 spells CASSQGGVEQFF. In DNA form, the CDR3 reads TGTGCCAGCAGCCAGGGAGGGGTTGAGCAGTTCTTC.

This clone showed up just a few times. The chain combines TRBV5-4 with TRBJ1-2, with 8 bases that match TRBD1. V lost 0 bases, J lost 3 bases, and 4 bases stayed unmatched. From germline, CDR1 is SGHNT and CDR2 YYREEE (reference sequence). The CDR3 is 15 residues long. The CDR3 DNA sequence: TGTGCCAGCAGCTTGGCGGCAGGGGGCGACTATGGCTACACCTTC. The encoded protein is CASSLAAGGDYGYTF. Full variable domain (rest looked up from reference TRBV5-4 and TRBJ1-2): ETGVTQSPTHLIKTRGQQVTLRCSSQSGHNTVSWYQQALGQGPQFIFQYYREEENGRGNFPPRFSGLQFPNYSSELNVNALELDDSALYLCASSLAAGGDYGYTFGSGTRLTVV.

The chain has TRBV21-1 and TRBJ1-1; the table's D call TRBD1 went unverified against the DNA. TRBV21-1 is a pseudogene. This CDR3 has 14 amino acids. CDR3 region: CASSRPGQGTEAFF. CDR3 DNA: TGTGCCAGCAGCAGACCGGGACAGGGAACTGAAGCTTTCTTT.

The chain combines TRBV4-3 with TRBJ2-2; D tentatively fits TRBD1 or TRBD2 (7 bases each). This CDR3 region has 15 residues. CDR1 and CDR2 from the germline V gene are LGHNA and YSLEER. Deletions cut 4 bases from V and 5 bases from J, with 14 bases between. CDR3 sequence (DNA): TGCGCCAGCAGCCTCTACAGGGGAGGGACCGGGGAGCTGTTTTTT. As protein: CASSLYRGGTGELFF.

J is TRBJ1-6 and V is TRBV7-9; D may be TRBD1 (5 bases). V lost 5 bases to trimming and J lost 7 bases, with 15 bases between them. CDR1 SEHNR and CDR2 FQNEAQ come from the germline V gene (reference sequence). This CDR3 contains 15 residues. The DNA of the CDR3 is TGTGCCAGCAGCATACCGGGACCGACGAATTCACCCCTCCACTTT. Translated: CASSIPGPTNSPLHF.

The gene calls are TRBV28 and TRBJ1-4; 9 nucleotides match TRBD1. This CDR3 spans 16 amino acids. Germline V gene sequence: CDR1 MDHEN, CDR2 SYDVKM. With 6 bases clipped from V and 7 bases from J, the junction kept 12 bases outside the gene matches. As DNA, the CDR3 is TGTGCCAGCAGAGACCCCGGGACAGGGCTCTCTGAAAAACTGTTTTTT. It translates to CASRDPGTGLSEKLFF.

This clone came up once. V and J are TRBV10-3 and TRBJ1-6; 8 positions match TRBD1. Germline V CDR1 and CDR2: ENHRY, SYGVKD. J was trimmed by 7 bases and V by 5 bases; bases with no gene match: 13. This CDR3 contains 17 residues. CDR3 bases: TGTGCCATCAGTTTGTCCTTCGGACAGGGCAAAAATTCACCCCTCCACTTT. Its translation: CAISLSFGQGKNSPLHF.

The rearrangement uses TRBV5-1 and TRBJ2-1; D remains unclear. V lost 5 bases to trimming and J lost 5 bases, with 11 bases between them. This CDR3 comprises 13 residues. Germline V gene sequence: CDR1 SGHRS, CDR2 YFSETQ. The CDR3 DNA reads TGCGCCAGCAGACTGCAGGAAAACAATGAGCAGTTCTTC. Its protein product is CASRLQENNEQFF.

This clone was seen once. The V call is TRBV2, the J call TRBJ1-5; TRBD1 matches 8 bases. Germline CDR1 is SNHLY and CDR2 is FYNNEI. V shed 6 bases and J 2 bases; nucleotides not matched to a gene: 12. The CDR3 has 17 amino acids. CDR3 coding DNA: TGTGCCAGCAGCGCCGGAACTGGACAGGGTGGCAATCAGCCCCAGCATTTT. Protein: CASSAGTGQGGNQPQHF.

This chain joins TRBV20-1 and TRBJ2-7; maybe TRBD2 (5 bases). This CDR3 contains 11 residues. The germline CDR1 and CDR2 sequences are DFQATT and SNEGSKA (reference sequence). Between the trimmed V and J ends, which lost 6 bases and 6 bases, there was a span of 12 bases. The CDR3 DNA sequence: TGCAGTGCCCTGCGGGCTATCGAGCAGTACTTC. This translates into CSALRAIEQYF.

This sequence joins TRBV7-9 and TRBJ2-5; D gene ambiguous. V was trimmed by 5 bases and J by 0 bases, leaving 7 bases between them. CDR3 length equals 13 residues. The germline gives CDR1 SEHNR, CDR2 FQNEAQ (reference sequence). This chain's CDR3 is CASSGPDQETQYF. Here the CDR3 DNA reads TGTGCCAGCAGCGGCCCAGACCAAGAGACCCAGTACTTC.

A single count supports this clone. Its ends do not fully match the called genes, so a read error is possible. The genes are TRBV7-7 and TRBJ2-5, with D perhaps matching TRBD1 (6 bases). CDR3 size: 13 residues. CDR1 and CDR2 (germline): SSHAT, FNYEAQ (reference sequence). The CDR3 bases are TGTGCTAGCAGCACAGGGTACCAAGAGACCCAGTACTTC. Protein sequence: CASSTGYQETQYF.

The chain employs TRBV10-3 and TRBJ2-3, with 7 bases matching TRBD2. The J segment lost 1 base and the V segment lost 2 bases, leaving 6 bases of the junction unmatched. Looked up from germline, CDR1 is ENHRY and CDR2 is SYGVKD. The CDR3 loop spans 16 amino acids. CDR3 residues: CAISEAGRGGTDTQYF. The CDR3 DNA follows: TGTGCCATCAGTGAGGCGGGCCGGGGGGGCACAGATACGCAGTATTTT.

This CDR3 is CASGRDSNQPQHF. The CDR3, as DNA: TGTGCCAGCGGCAGGGATAGCAATCAGCCCCAGCATTTT. The chain is built from TRBV6-5 and TRBJ1-5; maybe TRBD1 (5 bases). There are 13 residues in the CDR3. Trimming took 8 bases from V and 0 from J, leaving 8 bases between them. Germline V lookup: CDR1 MNHEY, CDR2 SVGAGI.

The chain is built from TRBV10-3 and TRBJ1-3; 7 bases are shared with TRBD1. The CDR3 length is 15 residues. The trim removed 6 bases at V and 0 bases at J, leaving 5 bases unmatched. Germline V CDR1 and CDR2: ENHRY, SYGVKD. CDR3 DNA: TGTGCCATCAGAGAAAGGGGGCCCTCTGGAAACACCATATATTTT. The encoded protein is CAIRERGPSGNTIYF.